This T cell receptor (beta chain) appears in the sequencing data of a study of cytomegalovirus exposure and HLA in healthy donors. Findings and caveats of the study: Both high specificity and high sensitivity reportedly marked the classifier's diagnosis of cytomegalovirus status. Confirmation was obtained in vitro that a few CMV-associated chains are specific for CMV antigens. V segments that were indistinguishable, TRBV6-2 and TRBV6-3 among them, were omitted from analysis. Reported findings show TCR beta sequences accurately forecast HLA-A and HLA-B alleles in most subjects.

V dropped 1 base and J dropped 7; count of bases not matched to a gene: 11. The CDR3 runs 16 residues. Germline lookup yields CDR1 SGHRS and CDR2 YFSETQ. With respect to this clone: Its antigen remains unknown.

It was with 60 Vbeta and 13 Jbeta primers that the PCR ran. Profiling relied on immunoSEQ multiplex PCR, and the TCRdb table lists in-frame clones only, not all of them. The table lists 150,000 to 200,000 clones, around 80% of them singletons. Sequencing was performed on PBMCs. The TCR was taken from a woman aged 25 to 39 in good health and CMV-seropositive. The chain combines TRBV5-1 with TRBJ1-1, with 9 bases identical to TRBD1. The CDR3 loop is CASSLTTGTGMGEAFF. CDR3 coding DNA: TGCGCCAGCAGCTTGACCACCGGGACAGGGATGGGTGAAGCTTTCTTT.